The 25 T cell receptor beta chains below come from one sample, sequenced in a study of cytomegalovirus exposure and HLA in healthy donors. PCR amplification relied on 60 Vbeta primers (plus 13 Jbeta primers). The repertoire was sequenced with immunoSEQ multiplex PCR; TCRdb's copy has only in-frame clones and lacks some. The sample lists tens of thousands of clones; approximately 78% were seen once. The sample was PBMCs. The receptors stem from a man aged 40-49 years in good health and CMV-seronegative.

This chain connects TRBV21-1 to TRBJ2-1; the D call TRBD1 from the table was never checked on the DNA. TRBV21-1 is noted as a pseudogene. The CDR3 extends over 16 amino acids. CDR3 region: CASSGQANSPRDEQFF. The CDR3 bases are TGTGCCAGCAGCGGACAGGCGAACAGCCCACGGGATGAGCAGTTCTTC.

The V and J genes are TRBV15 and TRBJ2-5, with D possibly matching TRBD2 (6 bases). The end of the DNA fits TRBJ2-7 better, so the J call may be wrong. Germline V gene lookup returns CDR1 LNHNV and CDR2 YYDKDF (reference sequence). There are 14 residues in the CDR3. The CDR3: CATSRGLALNEQYF. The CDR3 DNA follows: TGTGCCACCAGCAGAGGGCTAGCGCTAAACGAGCAGTACTTC.

The CDR3 here is CASSPGDSIQETQYF. CDR3 in DNA: TGTGCCAGCAGCCCCGGGGACAGTATTCAAGAGACCCAGTACTTC. The genes are TRBV7-9 and TRBJ2-5; 7 bases align to TRBD1. The CDR3 loop spans 15 amino acids. V lost 5 bases and J lost 2; bases outside the gene matches: 8. Germline loops: CDR1 SEHNR, CDR2 FQNEAQ (reference sequence).

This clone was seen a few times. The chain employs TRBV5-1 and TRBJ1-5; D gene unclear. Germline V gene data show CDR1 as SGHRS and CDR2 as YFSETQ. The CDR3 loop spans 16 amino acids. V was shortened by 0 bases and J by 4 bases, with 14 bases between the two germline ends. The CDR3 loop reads CASSLGNGDINQPQHF. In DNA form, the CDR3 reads TGCGCCAGCAGCTTGGGCAACGGCGACATTAATCAGCCCCAGCATTTT.

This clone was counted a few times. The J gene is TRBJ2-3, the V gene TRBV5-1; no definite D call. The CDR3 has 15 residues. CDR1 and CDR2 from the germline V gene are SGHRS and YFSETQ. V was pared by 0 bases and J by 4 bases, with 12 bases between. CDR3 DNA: TGCGCCAGCAGCTTGGCTCCTAGTGGCCCAGATACGCAGTATTTT. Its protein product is CASSLAPSGPDTQYF.

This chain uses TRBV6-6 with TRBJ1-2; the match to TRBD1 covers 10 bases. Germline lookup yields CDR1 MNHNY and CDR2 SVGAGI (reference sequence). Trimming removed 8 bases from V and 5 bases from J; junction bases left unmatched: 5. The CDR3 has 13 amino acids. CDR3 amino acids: CASGDRGRYGYTF. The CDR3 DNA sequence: TGTGCCAGCGGGGACAGGGGTCGGTATGGCTACACCTTC.

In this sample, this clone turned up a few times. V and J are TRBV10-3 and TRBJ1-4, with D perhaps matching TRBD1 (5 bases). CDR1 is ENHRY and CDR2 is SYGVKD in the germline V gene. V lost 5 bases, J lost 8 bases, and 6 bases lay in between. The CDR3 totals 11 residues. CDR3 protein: CAISRGEKLFF. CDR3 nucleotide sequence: TGTGCCATCAGTCGGGGGGAAAAACTGTTTTTT.

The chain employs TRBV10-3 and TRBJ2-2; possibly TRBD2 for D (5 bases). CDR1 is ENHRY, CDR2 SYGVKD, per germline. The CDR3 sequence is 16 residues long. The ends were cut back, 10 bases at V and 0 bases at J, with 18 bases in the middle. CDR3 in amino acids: CATLVDEGTNTGELFF. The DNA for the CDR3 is TGTGCCACCCTAGTCGACGAGGGTACGAACACCGGGGAGCTGTTTTTT.

CDR3 in DNA: TGTGCCAGCTCACCAGGGCAGCCCCGGCATTCACCCCTCCACTTT. Protein product: CASSPGQPRHSPLHF. The chain couples TRBV18 to TRBJ1-6; D unresolved. Per the germline V gene, CDR1 is KGHSH and CDR2 is LQKENI. This CDR3 has 15 residues. V gave up 2 bases and J gave up 8 bases, with 13 bases separating them.

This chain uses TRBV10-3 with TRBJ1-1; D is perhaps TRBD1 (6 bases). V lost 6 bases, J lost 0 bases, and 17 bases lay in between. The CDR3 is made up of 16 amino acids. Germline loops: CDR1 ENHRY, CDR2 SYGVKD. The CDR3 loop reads CAIRGRTESMNTEAFF. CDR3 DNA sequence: TGTGCCATCAGGGGCCGGACAGAGAGCATGAACACTGAAGCTTTCTTT.

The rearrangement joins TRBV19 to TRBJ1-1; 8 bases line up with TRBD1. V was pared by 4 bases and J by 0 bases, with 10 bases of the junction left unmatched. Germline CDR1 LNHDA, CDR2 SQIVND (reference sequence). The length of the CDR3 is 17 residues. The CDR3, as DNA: TGTGCCAGTAGTACCGGACAGGGTGGGATAGTGAACACTGAAGCTTTCTTT. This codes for CASSTGQGGIVNTEAFF.

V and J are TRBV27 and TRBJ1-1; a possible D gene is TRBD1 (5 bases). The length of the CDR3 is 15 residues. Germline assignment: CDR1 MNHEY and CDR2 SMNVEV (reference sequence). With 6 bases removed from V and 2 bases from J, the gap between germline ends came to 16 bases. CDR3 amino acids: CASSSSVDSNTEAFF. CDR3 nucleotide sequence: TGTGCCAGCAGCTCCTCGGTTGACAGTAACACTGAAGCTTTCTTT.

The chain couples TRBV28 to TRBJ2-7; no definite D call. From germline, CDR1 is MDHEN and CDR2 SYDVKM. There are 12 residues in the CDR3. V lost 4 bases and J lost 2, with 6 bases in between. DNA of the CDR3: TGTGCCAGCAGTTCCCGGGCCTACGAGCAGTACTTC. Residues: CASSSRAYEQYF.

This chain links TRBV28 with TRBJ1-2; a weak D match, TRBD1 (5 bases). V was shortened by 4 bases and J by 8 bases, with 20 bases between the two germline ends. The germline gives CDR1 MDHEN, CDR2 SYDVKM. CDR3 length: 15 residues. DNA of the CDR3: TGTGCCAGCAGTTACCCCGGGGCCTTGGGACTAGGCTACACCTTC. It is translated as CASSYPGALGLGYTF.

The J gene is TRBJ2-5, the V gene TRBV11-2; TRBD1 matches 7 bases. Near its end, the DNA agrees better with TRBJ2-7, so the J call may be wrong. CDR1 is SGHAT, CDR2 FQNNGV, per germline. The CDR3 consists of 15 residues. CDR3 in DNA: TGTGCCAGCAGCTTAGGGACAGGATTAACCTACGAGCAGTACTTC. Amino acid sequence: CASSLGTGLTYEQYF.

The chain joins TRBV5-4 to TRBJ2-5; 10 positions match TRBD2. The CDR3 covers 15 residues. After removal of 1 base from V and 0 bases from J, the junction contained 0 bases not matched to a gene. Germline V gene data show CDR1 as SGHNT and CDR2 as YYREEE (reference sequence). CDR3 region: CASSLTSGNQETQYF. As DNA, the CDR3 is TGTGCCAGCAGCTTGACTAGCGGGAACCAAGAGACCCAGTACTTC.

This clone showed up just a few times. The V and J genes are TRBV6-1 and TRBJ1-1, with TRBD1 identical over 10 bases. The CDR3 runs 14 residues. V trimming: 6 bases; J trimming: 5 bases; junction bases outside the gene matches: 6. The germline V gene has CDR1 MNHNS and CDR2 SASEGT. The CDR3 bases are TGTGCCAGCAGAGGGGACAGGGGAAGGACTGAAGCTTTCTTT. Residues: CASRGDRGRTEAFF.

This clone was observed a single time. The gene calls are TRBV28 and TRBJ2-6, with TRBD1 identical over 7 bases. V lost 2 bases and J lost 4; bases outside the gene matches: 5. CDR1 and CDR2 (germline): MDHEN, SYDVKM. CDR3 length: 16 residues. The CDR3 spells CASSLPTGAGANVLTF. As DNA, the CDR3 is TGTGCCAGCAGTTTACCAACAGGGGCCGGGGCCAACGTCCTGACTTTC.

The CDR3 here is CASLRTGFGNEQYF. The CDR3 nucleotides are TGTGCCAGCCTCCGAACAGGGTTTGGGAACGAGCAGTACTTC. The J gene is TRBJ2-7, the V gene TRBV2; D is possibly TRBD1 (6 bases). From germline, CDR1 is SNHLY and CDR2 FYNNEI. This CDR3 comprises 14 residues. Trimming pared 8 bases from V and 5 bases from J, leaving 19 bases between.

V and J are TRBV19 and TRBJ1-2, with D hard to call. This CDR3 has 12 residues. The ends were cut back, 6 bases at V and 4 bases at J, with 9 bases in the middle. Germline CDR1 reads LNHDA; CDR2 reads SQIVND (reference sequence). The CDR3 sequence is CASSLATYGYTF. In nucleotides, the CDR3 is TGTGCCAGTAGCCTTGCTACCTATGGCTACACCTTC.

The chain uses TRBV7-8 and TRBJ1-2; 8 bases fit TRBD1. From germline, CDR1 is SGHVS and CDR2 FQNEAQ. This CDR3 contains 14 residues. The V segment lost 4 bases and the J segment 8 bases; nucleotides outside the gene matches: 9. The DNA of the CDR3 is TGTGCCAGCAGCTCGCGACAGGGGACGATGGGCTACACCTTC. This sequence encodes CASSSRQGTMGYTF. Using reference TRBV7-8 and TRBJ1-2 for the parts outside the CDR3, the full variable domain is GAGVSQSPRYKVAKRGQDVALRCDPISGHVSLFWYQQALGQGPEFLTYFQNEAQLDKSGLPSDRFFAERPEGSVSTLKIQRTQQEDSAVYLCASSSRQGTMGYTFGSGTRLTVV.

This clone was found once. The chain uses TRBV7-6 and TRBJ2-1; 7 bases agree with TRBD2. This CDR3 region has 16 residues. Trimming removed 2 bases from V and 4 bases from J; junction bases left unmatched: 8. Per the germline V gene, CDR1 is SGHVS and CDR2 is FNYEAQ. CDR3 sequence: CASSLPRASGYNEQFF. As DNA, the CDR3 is TGTGCCAGCAGCTTACCTAGGGCTAGCGGATACAATGAGCAGTTCTTC.

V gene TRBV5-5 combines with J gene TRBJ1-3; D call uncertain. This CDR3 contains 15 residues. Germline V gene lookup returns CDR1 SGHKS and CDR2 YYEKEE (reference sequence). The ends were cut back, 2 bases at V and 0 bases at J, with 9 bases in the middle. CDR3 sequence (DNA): TGTGCCAGCAGCTTTTCCGTGAGCTCTGGAAACACCATATATTTT. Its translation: CASSFSVSSGNTIYF.

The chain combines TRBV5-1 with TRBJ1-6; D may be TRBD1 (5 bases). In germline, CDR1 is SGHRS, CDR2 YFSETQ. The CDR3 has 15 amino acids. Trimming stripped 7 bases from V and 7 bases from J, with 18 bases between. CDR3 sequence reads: CASSPGVGGNSPLHF. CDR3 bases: TGCGCCAGCTCCCCCGGGGTGGGGGGGAATTCACCCCTCCACTTT. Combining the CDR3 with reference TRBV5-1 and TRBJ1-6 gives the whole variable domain KAGVTQTPRYLIKTRGQQVTLSCSPISGHRSVSWYQQTPGQGLQFLFEYFSETQRNKGNFPGRFSGRQFSNSRSEMNVSTLELGDSALYLCASSPGVGGNSPLHFGNGTRLTVT.

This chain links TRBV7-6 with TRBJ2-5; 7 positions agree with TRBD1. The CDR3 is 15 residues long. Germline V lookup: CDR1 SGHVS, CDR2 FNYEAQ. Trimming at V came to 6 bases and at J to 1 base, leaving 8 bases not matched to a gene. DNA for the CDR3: TGTGCCAGCAGGGATGGGCCAGGGGGCCAAGAGACCCAGTACTTC. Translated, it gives CASRDGPGGQETQYF.